Given below is one TCR beta chain in context. The junction departs from germline at one end; a sequencing error may be responsible. Isolated RNA was reverse transcribed in full, so expressed TCRB transcripts were sequenced. Clones were read by immunoSEQ multiplex PCR, and TCRdb kept only the in-frame ones, dropping some. The top ten hold about 6.7% of the sample, which has around 320,000 clones, 14% seen once. This entry comes from a study of beta chain features in type 1 diabetes. One heparinised blood draw, averaging about 116 mL, came from each donor. The CDR3 has 15 amino acids. The germline CDR1 and CDR2 sequences are SSHAT and FNYEAQ (reference sequence).

The sequence was obtained from a man aged 25 to 40 in good health. This chain links TRBV7-7 with TRBJ2-3; TRBD2 matches at 15 bases. Sequenced: central memory CD4+ T cells from blood. The chain's CDR3 is CASSRTSGRVDTQYF. DNA for the CDR3: TGTGCTAGCAGCCGGACTAGCGGGAGGGTAGATACGCAGTATTTT.